This is a list of T cell receptor beta chains from one sample in a study of blood T cell repertoires in COVID-19. Only in-frame clones appear in the TCRdb table, and some are missing; sequencing was by immunoSEQ multiplex PCR. The sample carries more than 70,000 clones, 75% to 90% recorded once. Source material: peripheral blood. The receptors here all came from a woman older than 75 with acute or convalescent COVID-19. CDR3s include the opening cysteine and the closing phenylalanine or tryptophan. Each record gives: D gene, V gene, clone size, J gene, CDR3 DNA, CDR3 protein. A D gene is named only where the DNA matches it firmly. Size values are once, few and many counts, or a class for expanded clones, and some rows have none.

D gene: -; V gene: TRBV7-3; clone size: -; J gene: TRBJ1-6; CDR3 DNA: TGTGCCAGCAGCTTATTTCAGGGGTCACCCCTCCACTTT; CDR3 protein: CASSLFQGSPLHF
D gene: TRBD2; V gene: TRBV10-3; clone size: once; J gene: TRBJ2-7; CDR3 DNA: TGTGCCATCAGTGGGACTAGCGGGGGACCCCTCTCCTACGAGCAGTACTTC; CDR3 protein: CAISGTSGGPLSYEQYF
D gene: -; V gene: TRBV18; clone size: few; J gene: TRBJ2-7; CDR3 DNA: TGTGCCAGCTCACCACTATCACAGGTGGTCGAGCAGTACTTC; CDR3 protein: CASSPLSQVVEQYF
D gene: -; V gene: TRBV5-4; clone size: -; J gene: TRBJ2-7; CDR3 DNA: TGTGCCAGCAGCCCGACAGGTCGGGCTGAGCAGTACTTC; CDR3 protein: CASSPTGRAEQYF
D gene: TRBD1; V gene: TRBV19; clone size: -; J gene: TRBJ1-4; CDR3 DNA: TGTGCCAGTAGTACGATCCGGGACAGGGGATTAGAAAAACTGTTTTTT; CDR3 protein: CASSTIRDRGLEKLFF
D gene: TRBD2; V gene: TRBV19; clone size: once; J gene: TRBJ2-5; CDR3 DNA: TGTGCCAGTAGTCTCGGCGGGGGGCGGGGAGAGACCCAGTACTTC; CDR3 protein: CASSLGGGRGETQYF
D gene: TRBD2; V gene: TRBV12-3/TRBV12-4; clone size: -; J gene: TRBJ2-7; CDR3 DNA: TGTGCCAGCAGCGGCGGGGGATCGTCGGAGCAGTACTTC; CDR3 protein: CASSGGGSSEQYF
D gene: TRBD2; V gene: TRBV2; clone size: -; J gene: TRBJ2-7; CDR3 DNA: TGTGCCAGCAGTCCAAGGACTAGCGGGGGGTCATCCGAGCAGTACTTC; CDR3 protein: CASSPRTSGGSSEQYF
D gene: TRBD1; V gene: TRBV27; clone size: once; J gene: TRBJ2-7; CDR3 DNA: TGTGCCAGCATGAGCGACAGGGGACCCTACGAGCAGTACTTC; CDR3 protein: CASMSDRGPYEQYF
D gene: -; V gene: TRBV21-1; clone size: once; J gene: TRBJ1-1; CDR3 DNA: TGTGCCAGCACCCTATTCTTTCCGACAGAAGGAAACACTGAAGCTTTCTTT; CDR3 protein: CASTLFFPTEGNTEAFF
D gene: -; V gene: TRBV6-6; clone size: -; J gene: TRBJ2-3; CDR3 DNA: TGTGCCAGCGAGGGGGTGGATACGCAGTATTTT; CDR3 protein: CASEGVDTQYF
D gene: TRBD2; V gene: TRBV6-5; clone size: -; J gene: TRBJ2-5; CDR3 DNA: TGTGCCAGCAGTTCCCTAGCGGGGGCTTCCGGTGAGACCCAGTACTTC; CDR3 protein: CASSSLAGASGETQYF
D gene: -; V gene: TRBV30; clone size: -; J gene: TRBJ1-1; CDR3 DNA: TGTGCCTGGAGTTCCAACGCTGGCCTTGAAGCTTTCTTT; CDR3 protein: CAWSSNAGLEAFF
D gene: TRBD2; V gene: TRBV6-5; clone size: -; J gene: TRBJ2-3; CDR3 DNA: TGTGCCACATTAGCGGGGGGGCGTGGCACAGATACGCAGTATTTT; CDR3 protein: CATLAGGRGTDTQYF
D gene: TRBD1; V gene: TRBV6-5; clone size: -; J gene: TRBJ1-1; CDR3 DNA: TGTGCCAGCCGGACAGGGGGGTCGTGGACTGAAGCTTTCTTT; CDR3 protein: CASRTGGSWTEAFF
D gene: TRBD2; V gene: TRBV6-2/TRBV6-3; clone size: -; J gene: TRBJ2-2; CDR3 DNA: TGTGCCAGCAGTACCGGGTCTAGCGGCACCGGGGAGCTGTTTTTT; CDR3 protein: CASSTGSSGTGELFF
D gene: -; V gene: TRBV5-1; clone size: -; J gene: TRBJ1-3; CDR3 DNA: TGCGCCAGCAGCCCCCTGGCGGGAGCCGGAAACACCATATATTTT; CDR3 protein: CASSPLAGAGNTIYF
D gene: TRBD2; V gene: TRBV20-1; clone size: -; J gene: TRBJ2-1; CDR3 DNA: TGCAGTGCTTCGATAGCGGGGAAGCAGTTCTTC; CDR3 protein: CSASIAGKQFF
D gene: TRBD2; V gene: TRBV11-3; clone size: -; J gene: TRBJ2-3; CDR3 DNA: TGTGCCAGCACTCTAGCGGGGGATACGCAGTATTTT; CDR3 protein: CASTLAGDTQYF
D gene: TRBD2; V gene: TRBV5-1; clone size: -; J gene: TRBJ2-4; CDR3 DNA: TGCGCCAGCAGCTTGTTAGGAGCGGGGGGCATTCAGTACTTC; CDR3 protein: CASSLLGAGGIQYF
D gene: -; V gene: TRBV18; clone size: few; J gene: TRBJ2-1; CDR3 DNA: TGTGCCAGCTCACCTTTGGGGTACAGGCACAATGAGCAGTTCTTC; CDR3 protein: CASSPLGYRHNEQFF
D gene: TRBD2; V gene: TRBV28; clone size: -; J gene: TRBJ2-1; CDR3 DNA: TGTGCCAGCAACTTTGGGGGGGGCTACAATGAGCAGTTCTTC; CDR3 protein: CASNFGGGYNEQFF
D gene: -; V gene: TRBV3-1/TRBV3-2; clone size: -; J gene: TRBJ2-5; CDR3 DNA: TGTGCCAGCAGCCCGGGAGAGACCCAGTACTTC; CDR3 protein: CASSPGETQYF